This T cell receptor beta chain is from a study of blood T cell repertoires in COVID-19. Trimming took off 6 bases at V and 2 bases at J, with 12 bases between the two ends. This CDR3 has 13 amino acids. Germline V gives CDR1 SGHRS, CDR2 YFSETQ. Methods used by the authors: Amplifying reference gene primers gave estimates of nucleated cell counts. Method: immunoSEQ multiplex PCR; TCRdb's copy keeps in-frame clones and lacks some. V and J calls and clone size follow that table, whereas D and trimming were derived from the DNA. The sample contains about 110,000 clones, about 78% of which appear only once.

The rearrangement uses TRBV5-1 and TRBJ2-7, with D possibly being TRBD2 (5 bases). This TCR came from a human donor in a cohort sampled during active or convalescent COVID-19. Sequences were obtained from peripheral blood. The CDR3 DNA is TGCGCCAGCAAGGAGGACCGAGCCTACGAGCAGTACTTC. Amino acid sequence: CASKEDRAYEQYF.